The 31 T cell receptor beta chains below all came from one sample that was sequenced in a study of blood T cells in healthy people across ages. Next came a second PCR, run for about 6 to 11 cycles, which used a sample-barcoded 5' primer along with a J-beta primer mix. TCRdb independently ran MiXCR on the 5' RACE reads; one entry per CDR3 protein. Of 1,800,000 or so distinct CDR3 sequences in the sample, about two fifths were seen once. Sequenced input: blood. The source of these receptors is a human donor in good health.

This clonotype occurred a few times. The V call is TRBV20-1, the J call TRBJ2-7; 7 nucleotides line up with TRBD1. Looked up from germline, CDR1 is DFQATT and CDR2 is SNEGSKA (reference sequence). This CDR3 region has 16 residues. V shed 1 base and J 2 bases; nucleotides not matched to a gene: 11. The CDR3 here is CSARARPTGTPYEQYF. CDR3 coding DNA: TGCAGTGCTAGAGCCCGACCGACAGGGACCCCCTACGAGCAGTACTTC.

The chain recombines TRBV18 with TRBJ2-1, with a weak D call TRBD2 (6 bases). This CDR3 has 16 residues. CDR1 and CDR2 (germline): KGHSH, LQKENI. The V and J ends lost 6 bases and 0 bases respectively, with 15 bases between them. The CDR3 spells CASSPEGGRSYNEQFF. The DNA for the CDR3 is TGTGCCAGCTCCCCTGAGGGAGGACGCTCCTACAATGAGCAGTTCTTC.

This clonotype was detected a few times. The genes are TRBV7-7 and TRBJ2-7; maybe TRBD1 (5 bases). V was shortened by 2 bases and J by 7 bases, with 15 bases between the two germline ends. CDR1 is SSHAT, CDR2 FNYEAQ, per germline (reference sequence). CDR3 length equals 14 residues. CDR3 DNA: TGTGCCAGCAGCTTATCGTCCGAGGACAATGAGCAGTACTTC. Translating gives CASSLSSEDNEQYF. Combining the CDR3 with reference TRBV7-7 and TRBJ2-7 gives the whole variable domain GAGVSQSPRYKVTKRGQDVTLRCDPISSHATLYWYQQALGQGPEFLTYFNYEAQPDKSGLPSDRFSAERPEGSISTLTIQRTEQRDSAMYRCASSLSSEDNEQYFGPGTRLTVT.

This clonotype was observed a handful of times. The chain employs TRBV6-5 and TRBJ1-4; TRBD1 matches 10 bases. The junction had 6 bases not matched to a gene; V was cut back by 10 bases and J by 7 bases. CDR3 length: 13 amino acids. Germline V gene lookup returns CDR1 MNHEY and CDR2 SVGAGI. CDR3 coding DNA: TGTGCCACCAAACGACAGGGGGCTGAAAAACTGTTTTTT. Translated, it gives CATKRQGAEKLFF.

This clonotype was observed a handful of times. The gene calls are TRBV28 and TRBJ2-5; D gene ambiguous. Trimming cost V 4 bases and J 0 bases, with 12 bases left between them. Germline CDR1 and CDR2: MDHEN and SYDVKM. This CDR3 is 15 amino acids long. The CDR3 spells CASSSDDRYQETQYF. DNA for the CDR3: TGTGCCAGCAGTTCAGACGACCGGTACCAAGAGACCCAGTACTTC.

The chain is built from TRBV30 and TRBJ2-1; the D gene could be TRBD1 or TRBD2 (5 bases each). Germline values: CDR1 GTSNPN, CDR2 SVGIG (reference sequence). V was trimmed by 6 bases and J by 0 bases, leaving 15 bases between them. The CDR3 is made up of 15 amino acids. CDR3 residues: CACSGTLISYNEQFF. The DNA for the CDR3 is TGTGCCTGCTCCGGGACGCTCATCTCCTACAATGAGCAGTTCTTC.

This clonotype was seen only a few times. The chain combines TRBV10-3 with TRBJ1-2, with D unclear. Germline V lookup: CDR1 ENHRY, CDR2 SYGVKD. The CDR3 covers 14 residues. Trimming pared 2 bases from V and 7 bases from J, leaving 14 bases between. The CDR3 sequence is CAISEMGAGSGYTF. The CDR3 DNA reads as TGTGCCATCAGTGAGATGGGCGCAGGCAGTGGCTACACCTTC.

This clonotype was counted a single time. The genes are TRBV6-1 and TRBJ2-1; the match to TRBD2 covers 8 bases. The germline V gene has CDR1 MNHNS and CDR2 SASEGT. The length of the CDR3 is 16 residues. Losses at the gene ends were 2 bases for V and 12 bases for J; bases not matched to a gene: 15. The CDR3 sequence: CASSEFIMEPGGRQFF. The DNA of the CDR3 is TGTGCCAGCAGTGAATTTATCATGGAACCGGGGGGGAGGCAGTTCTTC.

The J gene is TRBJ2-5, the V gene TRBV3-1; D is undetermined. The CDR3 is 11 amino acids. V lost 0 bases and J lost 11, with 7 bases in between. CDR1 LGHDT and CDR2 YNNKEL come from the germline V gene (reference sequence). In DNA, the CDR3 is TGTGCCAGCAGCCAAGATTTGGAGCAGTACTTC. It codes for CASSQDLEQYF.

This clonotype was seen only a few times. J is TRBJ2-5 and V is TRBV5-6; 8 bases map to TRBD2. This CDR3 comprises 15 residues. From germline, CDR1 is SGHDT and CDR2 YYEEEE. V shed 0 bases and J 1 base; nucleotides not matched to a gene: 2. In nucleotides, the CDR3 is TGTGCCAGCAGCTTGGTTACTAGCGGCCAAGAGACCCAGTACTTC. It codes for CASSLVTSGQETQYF.

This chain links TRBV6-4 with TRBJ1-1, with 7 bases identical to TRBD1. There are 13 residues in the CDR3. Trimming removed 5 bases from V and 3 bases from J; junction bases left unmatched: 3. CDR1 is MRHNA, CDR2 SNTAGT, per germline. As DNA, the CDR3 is TGTGCCAGCAGTAACAGGGGTGACACTGAAGCTTTCTTT. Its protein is CASSNRGDTEAFF.

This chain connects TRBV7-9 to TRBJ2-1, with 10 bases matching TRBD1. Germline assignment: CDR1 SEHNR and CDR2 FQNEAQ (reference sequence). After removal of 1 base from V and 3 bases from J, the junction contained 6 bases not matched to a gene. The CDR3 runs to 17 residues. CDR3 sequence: CASSLVSGTGDYNEQFF. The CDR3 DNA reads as TGTGCCAGCAGCTTAGTTTCAGGGACAGGGGACTACAATGAGCAGTTCTTC.

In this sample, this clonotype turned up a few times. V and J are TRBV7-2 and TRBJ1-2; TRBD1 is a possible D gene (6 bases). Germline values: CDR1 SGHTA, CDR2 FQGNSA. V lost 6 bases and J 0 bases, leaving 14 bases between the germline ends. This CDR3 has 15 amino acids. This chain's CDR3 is CASSRQVPSNYGYTF. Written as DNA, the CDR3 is TGTGCCAGCAGTAGACAGGTCCCTTCTAACTATGGCTACACCTTC.

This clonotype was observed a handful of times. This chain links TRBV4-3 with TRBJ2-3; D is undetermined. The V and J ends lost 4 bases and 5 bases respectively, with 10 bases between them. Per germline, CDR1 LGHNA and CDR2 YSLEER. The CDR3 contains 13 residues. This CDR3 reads CASSPLEGDTQYF. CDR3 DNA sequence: TGCGCCAGCAGCCCCTTGGAAGGAGATACGCAGTATTTT.

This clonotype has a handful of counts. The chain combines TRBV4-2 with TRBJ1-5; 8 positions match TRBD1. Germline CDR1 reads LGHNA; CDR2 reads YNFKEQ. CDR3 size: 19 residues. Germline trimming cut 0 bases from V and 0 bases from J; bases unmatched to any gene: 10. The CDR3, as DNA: TGTGCCAGCAGCCAAGATGATTGGCAGGGGGCGGGTAGCAATCAGCCCCAGCATTTT. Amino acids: CASSQDDWQGAGSNQPQHF.

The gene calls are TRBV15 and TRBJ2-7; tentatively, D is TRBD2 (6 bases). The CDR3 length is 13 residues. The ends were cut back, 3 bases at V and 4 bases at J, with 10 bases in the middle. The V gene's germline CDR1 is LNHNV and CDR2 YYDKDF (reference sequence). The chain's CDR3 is CATSSNGGYEQYF. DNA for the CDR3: TGTGCCACCAGCAGTAATGGGGGGTACGAGCAGTACTTC.

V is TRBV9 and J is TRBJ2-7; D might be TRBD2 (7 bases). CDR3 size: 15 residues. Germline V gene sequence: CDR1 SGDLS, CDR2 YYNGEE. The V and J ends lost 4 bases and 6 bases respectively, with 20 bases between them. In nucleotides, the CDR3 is TGTGCCAGCAGCCCCCGGGGAGGGGGAGAGGCCGAGCAGTACTTC. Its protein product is CASSPRGGGEAEQYF. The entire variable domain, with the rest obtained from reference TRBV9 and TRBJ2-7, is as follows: DSGVTQTPKHLITATGQRVTLRCSPRSGDLSVYWYQQSLDQGLQFLIQYYNGEERAKGNILERFSAQQFPDLHSELNLSSLELGDSALYFCASSPRGGGEAEQYFGPGTRLTVT.

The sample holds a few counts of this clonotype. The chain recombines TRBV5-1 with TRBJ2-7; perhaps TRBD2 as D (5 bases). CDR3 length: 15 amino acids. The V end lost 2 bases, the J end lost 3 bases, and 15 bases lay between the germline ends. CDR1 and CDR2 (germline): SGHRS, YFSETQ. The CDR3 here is CASSFGLQNDYEQYF. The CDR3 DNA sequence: TGCGCCAGCAGCTTTGGACTGCAAAATGACTACGAGCAGTACTTC.

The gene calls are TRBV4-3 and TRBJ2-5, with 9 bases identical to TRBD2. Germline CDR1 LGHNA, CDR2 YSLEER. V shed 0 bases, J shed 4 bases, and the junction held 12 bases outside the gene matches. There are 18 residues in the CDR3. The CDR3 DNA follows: TGCGCCAGCAGCCAAGATTACGGCGGGGGGGCGTTAATAGAGACCCAGTACTTC. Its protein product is CASSQDYGGGALIETQYF.

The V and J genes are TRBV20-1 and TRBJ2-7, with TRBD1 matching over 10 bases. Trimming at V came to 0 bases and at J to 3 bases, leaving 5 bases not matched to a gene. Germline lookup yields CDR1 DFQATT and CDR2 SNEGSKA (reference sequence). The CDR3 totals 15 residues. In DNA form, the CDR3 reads TGCAGTGCTAGAGATCAGGGGACAGGGGACTACGAGCAGTACTTC. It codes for CSARDQGTGDYEQYF.

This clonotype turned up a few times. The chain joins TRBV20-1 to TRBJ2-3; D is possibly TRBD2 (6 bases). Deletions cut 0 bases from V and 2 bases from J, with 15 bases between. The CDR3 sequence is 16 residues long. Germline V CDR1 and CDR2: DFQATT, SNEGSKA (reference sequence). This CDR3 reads CSARDRRRGYTDTQYF. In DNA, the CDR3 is TGCAGTGCTAGAGATCGGAGGCGGGGCTACACAGATACGCAGTATTTT.

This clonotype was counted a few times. The CDR3 DNA is TGTGCCAGCGCGGACCGAGGTTATCAGCCCCAGCATTTT. Translation gives CASADRGYQPQHF. J is TRBJ1-5 and V is TRBV12-3 or TRBV12-4; no clear D gene. The length of the CDR3 is 13 residues. The germline V and J ends were trimmed by 8 bases and 5 bases, with 13 bases remaining between them.

CDR3 nucleotide sequence: TGCGCCAGCAGCCAAGATCTTGCCAACCAAGAGACCCAGTACTTC. It codes for CASSQDLANQETQYF. The rearrangement links TRBV4-3 to TRBJ2-5; no firm D call. V lost 0 bases and J lost 0, with 8 bases in between. CDR1 and CDR2 from the germline V gene are LGHNA and YSLEER. The CDR3 extends over 15 amino acids.

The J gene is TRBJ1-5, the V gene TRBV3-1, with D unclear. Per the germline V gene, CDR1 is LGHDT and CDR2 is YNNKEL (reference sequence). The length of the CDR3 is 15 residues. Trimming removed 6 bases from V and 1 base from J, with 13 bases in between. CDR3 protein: CASSPGYESNQPQHF. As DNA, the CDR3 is TGTGCCAGCAGTCCCGGGTACGAGAGCAATCAGCCCCAGCATTTT.

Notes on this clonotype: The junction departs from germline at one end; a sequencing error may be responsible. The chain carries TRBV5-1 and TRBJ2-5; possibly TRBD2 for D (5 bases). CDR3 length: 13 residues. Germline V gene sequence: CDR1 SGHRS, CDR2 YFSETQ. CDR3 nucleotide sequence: TGCGCCGGCAGCTTGGCAAGAGGGGAGACCCAGTACTTC. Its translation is CAGSLARGETQYF.

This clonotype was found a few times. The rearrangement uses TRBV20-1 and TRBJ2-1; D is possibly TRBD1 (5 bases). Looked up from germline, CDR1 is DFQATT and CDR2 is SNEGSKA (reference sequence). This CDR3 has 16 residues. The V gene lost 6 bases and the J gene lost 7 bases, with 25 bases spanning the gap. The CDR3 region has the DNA TGCAGTGCAAAGAGGTCAACAGGCTCCTACGTTAATGAGCAGTTCTTC. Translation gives CSAKRSTGSYVNEQFF.

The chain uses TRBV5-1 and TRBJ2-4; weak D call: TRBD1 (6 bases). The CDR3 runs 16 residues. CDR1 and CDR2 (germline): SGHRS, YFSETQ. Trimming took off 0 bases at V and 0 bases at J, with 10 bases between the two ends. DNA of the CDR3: TGCGCCAGCAGCTTGGACAGGGTGGTAGCCAAAAACATTCAGTACTTC. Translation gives CASSLDRVVAKNIQYF. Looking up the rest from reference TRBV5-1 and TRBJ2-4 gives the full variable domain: KAGVTQTPRYLIKTRGQQVTLSCSPISGHRSVSWYQQTPGQGLQFLFEYFSETQRNKGNFPGRFSGRQFSNSRSEMNVSTLELGDSALYLCASSLDRVVAKNIQYFGAGTRLSVL.

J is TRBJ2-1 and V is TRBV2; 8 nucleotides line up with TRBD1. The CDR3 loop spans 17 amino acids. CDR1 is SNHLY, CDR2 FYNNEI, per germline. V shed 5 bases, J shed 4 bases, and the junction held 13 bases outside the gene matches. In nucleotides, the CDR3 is TGTGCCAGCAGTAAACATTACGACAGGGGAGATTACAATGAGCAGTTCTTC. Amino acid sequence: CASSKHYDRGDYNEQFF.

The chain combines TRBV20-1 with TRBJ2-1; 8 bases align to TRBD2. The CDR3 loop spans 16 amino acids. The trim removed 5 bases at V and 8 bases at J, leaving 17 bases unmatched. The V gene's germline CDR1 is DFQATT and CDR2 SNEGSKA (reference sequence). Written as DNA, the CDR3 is TGCAGTGCTTACCCTCCCACGGGGGGGCTACCCCATGAGCAGTTCTTC. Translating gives CSAYPPTGGLPHEQFF.

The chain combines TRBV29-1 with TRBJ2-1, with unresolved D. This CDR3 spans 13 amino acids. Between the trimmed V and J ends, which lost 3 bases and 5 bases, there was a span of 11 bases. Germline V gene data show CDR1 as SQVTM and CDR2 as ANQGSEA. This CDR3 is CSVESNSHNEQFF. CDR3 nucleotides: TGCAGCGTTGAGAGTAACAGTCACAATGAGCAGTTCTTC.

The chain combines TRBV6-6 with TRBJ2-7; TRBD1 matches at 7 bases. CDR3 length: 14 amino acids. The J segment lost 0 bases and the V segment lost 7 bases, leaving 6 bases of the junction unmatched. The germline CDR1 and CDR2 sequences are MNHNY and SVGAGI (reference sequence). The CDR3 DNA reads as TGTGCCAGCAAGGAGACAGGGTCCTCCTACGAGCAGTACTTC. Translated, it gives CASKETGSSYEQYF.